The sequence of this TCR beta chain was determined in a study of T cell responses to AZD1222 COVID-19 vaccine. Overall study findings and caveats: Regions 160-218 and 743-854 held dominance among vaccine-associated CD4 TCRs, which spanned spike. Just 5 to 7 AZD1222 recipients tested seropositive at baseline. Donors were largely white British and mainly female; clonal diversity was possibly underestimated.

Clones were read by immunoSEQ multiplex PCR, and TCRdb kept only the in-frame ones, dropping some. The sample lists 180,000 or so clones; 92% were seen once. V gave up 5 bases and J gave up 1 base, with 8 bases separating them. Germline CDR1 is SGHVS and CDR2 is FNYEAQ. The CDR3 sequence is 14 residues long. As regards this clone: What it binds is not known.

The TCR comes from an adult who received the AZD1222 COVID-19 vaccine. V and J are TRBV7-6 and TRBJ1-4; D gene ambiguous. The material was peripheral blood, obtained 28 days after the second AZD1222 dose. For the CDR3, the DNA is TGTGCCAGCAGCCCCGGGAGAACTAATGAAAAACTGTTTTTT. Amino acid sequence: CASSPGRTNEKLFF.